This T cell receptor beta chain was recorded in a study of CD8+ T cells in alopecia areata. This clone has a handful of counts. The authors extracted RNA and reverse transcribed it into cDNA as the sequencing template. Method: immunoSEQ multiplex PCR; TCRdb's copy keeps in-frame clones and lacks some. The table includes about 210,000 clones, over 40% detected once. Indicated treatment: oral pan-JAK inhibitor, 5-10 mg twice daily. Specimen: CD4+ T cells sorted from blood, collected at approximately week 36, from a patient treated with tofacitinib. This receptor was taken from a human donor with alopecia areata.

In DNA form, the CDR3 reads TGCAGCGTTGAAGACCCTGGGGGGACAGCTAACTATGGCTACACCTTC. This encodes CSVEDPGGTANYGYTF. V and J are TRBV29-1 and TRBJ1-2; 7 bases match TRBD1. V trimming: 0 bases; J trimming: 0 bases; junction bases outside the gene matches: 7. Looked up from germline, CDR1 is SQVTM and CDR2 is ANQGSEA. This CDR3 has 16 residues.